A selection of T cell receptor beta chains follows, all from one sample in a study of cytomegalovirus exposure and HLA in healthy donors. Assay: immunoSEQ multiplex PCR; the TCRdb copy retains only in-frame clones and omits some. The repertoire holds fewer than 180,000 clones, with about 60% as singletons. What was sequenced was PBMCs. Source of these receptors: a woman aged 60 to 75 in good health and CMV-seropositive. The conserved cysteine and the conserved F or W are not part of the CDR3 here.

V gene,CDR3 protein
TRBV27,ASRSDRDGSGYT
TRBV7-3,ASSPTGDPREAF
TRBV6-1,ASSGLAGYEQY
TRBV5-1,ASSLFGQGMSDTQY
TRBV5-4,ASSLPDRDSHAQY
TRBV4-1,ASSQEGGLYEQY
TRBV6-5,ASSPEGFRGAV
TRBV4-2,ASSQDEGTGGGETQY
TRBV18,ASSPSSGSSIDTQY
TRBV15,ATSRVYSTDTQY
TRBV10-3,AISGTGVLNTEAF
TRBV10-1,ASSDPNGGLEDEQY
TRBV5-1,ASSGDINIQY
TRBV18,ASSPPVLRDEQF
TRBV15,ATSRDQDTIKTEAF
TRBV9,ASSEGGLAYTQY
TRBV13,ASSLGEKLAREQF
TRBV7-9,ASSLWGREYGYT
TRBV28,ASTRNTEAF
TRBV5-1,ASSTTKAGGLYEQY
TRBV5-1,ASSQARDTQY
TRBV6-5,ASSPYTSNQPQH
TRBV6-5,ASIRRGLPGGYT
TRBV7-2,ASSLDLAADTQY
TRBV28,ASRRLPYEQY
TRBV4-3,ASSQDRGQGYGYT
TRBV5-8,ASSHGPNTGELF
TRBV28,ASSLERYEQY
TRBV11-3,ASTWGQGKTGELF
TRBV18,ASSPRDRGVQPQH
TRBV5-1,ASSFGRGTISYNEQF
TRBV27,ASSLYPTSGNYEQY
TRBV18,ASSPERGLRNEQF
TRBV28,ASSLLRAEAF
TRBV13,ASSSQGKDTQY
TRBV19,ASTRSGRLF
TRBV7-3,ASSPTFRRGETQY
TRBV6-4,ASRHTSGANVLT
TRBV4-1,ASSQVEGLDYEQY
TRBV6-6,ASSYGAGEAQF
TRBV27,ASSLEIGGDPTNSPYEQY
TRBV29-1,SVEVRDRAQETQY
TRBV9,ASSVTSGNNEQF
TRBV29-1,SARGGQGADEQY
TRBV7-2,ASSLAPSGRGTGELF
TRBV7-2,ASSLFPGEATQY
TRBV5-6,ASSLYRGNDQPQH
TRBV7-2,ASSSPRSTDTQY
TRBV27,ASSLDREDEKLF
TRBV7-6,ASSSGGKAGELF
TRBV7-2,ASSLLAAGGSEQY